The source of this T cell receptor beta chain is a study of CD8+ T cells in alopecia areata. Findings of the study overall: Normal skin's resident alphabeta T cells are sequenced alongside lesional scalp T cells.

Sample treatment: oral pan-JAK inhibitor, 5-10 mg twice daily. Remarks on this clone: Its antigen is not identified.

Extracted from the samples, RNA was reverse transcribed into cDNA to serve as the sequencing template. Generated by immunoSEQ multiplex PCR, the TCRdb table keeps only in-frame clones and is missing some. The sample contains over 150,000 clones, 53% of which appear only once. Sequenced material: CD8+ T cells sorted from blood, taken at week 24, from a patient treated with tofacitinib. This receptor was obtained from a human donor with alopecia areata.

CDR3 residues: CSVVGGGSKNIQYF. The CDR3 DNA follows: TGCAGCGTTGTTGGTGGGGGATCCAAAAACATTCAGTACTTC. The V and J genes are TRBV29-1 and TRBJ2-4, with D perhaps assigned TRBD1 or TRBD2 (5 bases each). Germline loops: CDR1 SQVTM, CDR2 ANQGSEA. V lost 4 bases, J lost 2 bases, and 12 bases lay in between. This CDR3 is 14 amino acids long.